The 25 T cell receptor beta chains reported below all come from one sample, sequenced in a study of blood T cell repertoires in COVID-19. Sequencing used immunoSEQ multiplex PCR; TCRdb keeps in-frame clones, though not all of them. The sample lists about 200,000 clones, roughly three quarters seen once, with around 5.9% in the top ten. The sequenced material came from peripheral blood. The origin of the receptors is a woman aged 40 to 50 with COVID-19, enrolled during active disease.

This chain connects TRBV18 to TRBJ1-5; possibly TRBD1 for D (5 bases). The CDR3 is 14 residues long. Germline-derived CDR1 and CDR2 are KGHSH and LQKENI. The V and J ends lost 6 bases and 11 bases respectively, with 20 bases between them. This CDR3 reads CASSLEQVQSAQHF. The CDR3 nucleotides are TGTGCCAGCTCCCTAGAACAGGTTCAATCAGCCCAGCATTTT.

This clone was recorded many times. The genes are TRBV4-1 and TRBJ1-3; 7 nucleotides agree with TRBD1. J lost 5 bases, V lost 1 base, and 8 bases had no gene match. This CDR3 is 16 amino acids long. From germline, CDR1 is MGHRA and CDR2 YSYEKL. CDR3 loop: CASSQADSDRRNTIYF. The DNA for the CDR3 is TGCGCCAGCAGCCAAGCAGATTCGGACAGGCGAAACACCATATATTTT.

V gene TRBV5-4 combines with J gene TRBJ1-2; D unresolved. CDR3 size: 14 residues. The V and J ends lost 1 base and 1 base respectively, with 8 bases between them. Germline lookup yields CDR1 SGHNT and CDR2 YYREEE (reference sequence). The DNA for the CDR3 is TGTGCCAGCAGCTTGTCGACTGATAACTATGGCTACACCTTC. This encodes CASSLSTDNYGYTF.

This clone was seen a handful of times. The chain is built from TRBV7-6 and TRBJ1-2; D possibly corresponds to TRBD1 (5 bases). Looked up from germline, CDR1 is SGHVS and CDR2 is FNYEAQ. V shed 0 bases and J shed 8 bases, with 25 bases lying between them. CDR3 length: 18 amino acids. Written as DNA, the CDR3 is TGTGCCAGCAGCTTAGCCCTGTCGACAGTTCCCGAGCCGGGCGGCTACACCTTC. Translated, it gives CASSLALSTVPEPGGYTF.

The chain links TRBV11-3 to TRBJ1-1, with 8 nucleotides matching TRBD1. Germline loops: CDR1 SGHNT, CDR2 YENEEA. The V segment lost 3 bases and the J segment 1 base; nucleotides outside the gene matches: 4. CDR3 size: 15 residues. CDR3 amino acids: CASSFRGQPNTEAFF. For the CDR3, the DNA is TGTGCCAGCAGCTTCAGGGGGCAACCGAACACTGAAGCTTTCTTT.

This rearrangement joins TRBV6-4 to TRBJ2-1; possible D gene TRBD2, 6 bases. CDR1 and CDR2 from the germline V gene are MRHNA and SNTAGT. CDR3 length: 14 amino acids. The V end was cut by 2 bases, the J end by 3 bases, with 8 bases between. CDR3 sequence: CASSDGGDYNEQFF. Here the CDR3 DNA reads TGTGCCAGCAGTGACGGCGGGGACTACAATGAGCAGTTCTTC.

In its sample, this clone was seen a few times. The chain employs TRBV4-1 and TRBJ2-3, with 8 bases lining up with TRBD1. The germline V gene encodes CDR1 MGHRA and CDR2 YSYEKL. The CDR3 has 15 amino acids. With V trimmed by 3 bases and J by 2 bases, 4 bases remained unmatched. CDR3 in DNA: TGCGCCAGCAGCCACCGGACAGGGACCACAGATACGCAGTATTTT. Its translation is CASSHRTGTTDTQYF.

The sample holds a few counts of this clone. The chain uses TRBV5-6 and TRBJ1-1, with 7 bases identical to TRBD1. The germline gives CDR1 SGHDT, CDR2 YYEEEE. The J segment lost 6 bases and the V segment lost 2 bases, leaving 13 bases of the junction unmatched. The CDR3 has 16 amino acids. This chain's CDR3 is CASSFITGDRSAEAFF. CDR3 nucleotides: TGTGCCAGCAGCTTTATCACAGGGGATCGTAGCGCTGAAGCTTTCTTT. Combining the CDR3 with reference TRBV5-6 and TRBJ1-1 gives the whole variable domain DAGVTQSPTHLIKTRGQQVTLRCSPKSGHDTVSWYQQALGQGPQFIFQYYEEEERQRGNFPDRFSGHQFPNYSSELNVNALLLGDSALYLCASSFITGDRSAEAFFGQGTRLTVV.

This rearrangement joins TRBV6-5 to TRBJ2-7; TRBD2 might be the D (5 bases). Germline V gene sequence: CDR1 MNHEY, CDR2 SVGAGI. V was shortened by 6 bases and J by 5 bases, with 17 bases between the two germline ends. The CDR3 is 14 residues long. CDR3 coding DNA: TGTGCCAGCAGGACCGGTGGGAGTTTTCACGAGCAGTACTTC. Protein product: CASRTGGSFHEQYF.

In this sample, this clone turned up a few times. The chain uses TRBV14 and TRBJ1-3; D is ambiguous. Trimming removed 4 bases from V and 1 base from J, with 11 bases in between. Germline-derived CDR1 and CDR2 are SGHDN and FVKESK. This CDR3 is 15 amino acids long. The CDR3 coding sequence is TGTGCCAGCAGCCCCCTAGGAGGGTCTGGAAACACCATATATTTT. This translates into CASSPLGGSGNTIYF.

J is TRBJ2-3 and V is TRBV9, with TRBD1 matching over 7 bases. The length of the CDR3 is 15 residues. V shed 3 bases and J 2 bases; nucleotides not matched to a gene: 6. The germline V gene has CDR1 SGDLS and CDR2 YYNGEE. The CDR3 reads CASSDRGKFTDTQYF. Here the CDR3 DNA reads TGTGCCAGCAGCGACAGGGGAAAATTCACAGATACGCAGTATTTT.

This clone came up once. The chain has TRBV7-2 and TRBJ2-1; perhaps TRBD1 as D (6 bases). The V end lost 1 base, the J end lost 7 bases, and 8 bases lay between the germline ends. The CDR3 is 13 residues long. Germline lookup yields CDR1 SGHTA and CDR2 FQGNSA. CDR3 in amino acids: CASSLGGRNEQFF. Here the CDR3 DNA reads TGTGCCAGCAGCTTAGGGGGGCGGAATGAGCAGTTCTTC.

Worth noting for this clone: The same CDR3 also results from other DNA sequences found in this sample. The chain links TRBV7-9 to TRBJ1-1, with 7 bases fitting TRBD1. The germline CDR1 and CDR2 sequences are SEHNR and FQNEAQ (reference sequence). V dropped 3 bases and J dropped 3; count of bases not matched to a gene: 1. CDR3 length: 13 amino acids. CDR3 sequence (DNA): TGTGCCAGCAGCTTTACAGGGGACACTGAAGCTTTCTTT. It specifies CASSFTGDTEAFF.

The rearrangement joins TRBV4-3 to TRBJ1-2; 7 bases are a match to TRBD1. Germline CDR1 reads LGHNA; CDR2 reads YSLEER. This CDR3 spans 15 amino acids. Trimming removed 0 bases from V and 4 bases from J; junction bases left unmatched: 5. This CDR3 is CASSQETGSSYGYTF. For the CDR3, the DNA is TGCGCCAGCAGCCAAGAGACAGGGTCAAGCTATGGCTACACCTTC.

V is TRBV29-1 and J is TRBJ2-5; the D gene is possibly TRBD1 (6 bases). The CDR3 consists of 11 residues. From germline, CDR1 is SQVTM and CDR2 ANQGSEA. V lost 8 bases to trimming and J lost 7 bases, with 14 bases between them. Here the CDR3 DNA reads TGCAGCCACGACAGGCTAGGGACCCAGTACTTC. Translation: CSHDRLGTQYF.

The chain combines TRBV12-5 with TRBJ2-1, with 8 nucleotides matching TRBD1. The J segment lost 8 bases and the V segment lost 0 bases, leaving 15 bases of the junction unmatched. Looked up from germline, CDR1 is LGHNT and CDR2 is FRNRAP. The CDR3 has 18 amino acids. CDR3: CASGLVEKDRVNLDEQFF. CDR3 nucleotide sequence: TGTGCTAGTGGTTTGGTAGAAAAGGACAGGGTGAATTTGGATGAGCAGTTCTTC.

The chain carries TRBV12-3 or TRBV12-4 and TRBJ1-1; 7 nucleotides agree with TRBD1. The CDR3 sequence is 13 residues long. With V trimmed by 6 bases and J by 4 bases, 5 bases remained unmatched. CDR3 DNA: TGTGCCAGCAGGCAACAGGGGAGCACTGAAGCTTTCTTT. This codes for CASRQQGSTEAFF.

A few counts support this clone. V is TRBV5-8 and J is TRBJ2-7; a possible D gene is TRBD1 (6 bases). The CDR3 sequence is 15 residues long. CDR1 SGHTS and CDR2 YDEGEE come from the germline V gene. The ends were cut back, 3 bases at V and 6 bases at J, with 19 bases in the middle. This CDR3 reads CASSSGSWDIGEQYF. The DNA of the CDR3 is TGTGCCAGCAGCTCAGGAAGCTGGGACATCGGCGAGCAGTACTTC.

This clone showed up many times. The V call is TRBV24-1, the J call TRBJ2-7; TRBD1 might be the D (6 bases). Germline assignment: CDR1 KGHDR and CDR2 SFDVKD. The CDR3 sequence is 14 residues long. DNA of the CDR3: TGTGCTGCCCTCCATGGGGGACACTTCTACGAGCAGTACTTC. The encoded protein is CAALHGGHFYEQYF.

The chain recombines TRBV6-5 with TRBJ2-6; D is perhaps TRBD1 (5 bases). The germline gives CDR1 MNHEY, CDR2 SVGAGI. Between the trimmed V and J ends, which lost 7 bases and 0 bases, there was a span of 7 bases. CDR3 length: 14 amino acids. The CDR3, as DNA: TGTGCCAGCACAGGGCTCTCTGGGGCCAACGTCCTGACTTTC. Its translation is CASTGLSGANVLTF.

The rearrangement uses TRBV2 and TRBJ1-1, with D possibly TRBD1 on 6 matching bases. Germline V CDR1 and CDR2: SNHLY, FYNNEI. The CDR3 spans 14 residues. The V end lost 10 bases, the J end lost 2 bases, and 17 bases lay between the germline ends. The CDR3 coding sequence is TGTGCCACCCATAACAGGGTAGTAAACACTGAAGCTTTCTTT. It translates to CATHNRVVNTEAFF.

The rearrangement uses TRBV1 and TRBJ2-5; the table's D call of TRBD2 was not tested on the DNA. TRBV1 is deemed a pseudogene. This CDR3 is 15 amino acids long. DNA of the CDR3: TGCACCAGCAGCCAAGATAAGCGCGGGGAAGAGACCCAGTACTTC. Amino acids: CTSSQDKRGEETQYF.

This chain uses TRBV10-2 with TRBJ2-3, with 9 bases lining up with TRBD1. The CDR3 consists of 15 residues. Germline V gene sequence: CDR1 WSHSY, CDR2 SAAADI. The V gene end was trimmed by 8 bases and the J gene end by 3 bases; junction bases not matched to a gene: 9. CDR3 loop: CASGELGQGTDTQYF. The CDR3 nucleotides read TGCGCCAGCGGGGAACTGGGACAGGGAACAGATACGCAGTATTTT.

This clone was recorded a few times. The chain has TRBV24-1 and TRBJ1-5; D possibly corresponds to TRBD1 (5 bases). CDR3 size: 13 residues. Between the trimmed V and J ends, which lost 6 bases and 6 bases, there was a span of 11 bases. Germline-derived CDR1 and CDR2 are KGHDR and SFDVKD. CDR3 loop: CATSSGGSQPQHF. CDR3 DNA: TGTGCCACCAGTTCCGGGGGTAGTCAGCCCCAGCATTTT.

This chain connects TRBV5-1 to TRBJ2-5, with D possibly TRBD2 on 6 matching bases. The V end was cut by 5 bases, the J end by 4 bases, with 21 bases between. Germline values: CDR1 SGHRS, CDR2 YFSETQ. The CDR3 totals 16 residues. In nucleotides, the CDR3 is TGCGCCAGCAGAGGGGCTGTGGGGGGACCGGGAGAGACCCAGTACTTC. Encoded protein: CASRGAVGGPGETQYF. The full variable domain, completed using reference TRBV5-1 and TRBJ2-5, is KAGVTQTPRYLIKTRGQQVTLSCSPISGHRSVSWYQQTPGQGLQFLFEYFSETQRNKGNFPGRFSGRQFSNSRSEMNVSTLELGDSALYLCASRGAVGGPGETQYFGPGTRLLVL.